The text below deals with one TCR beta chain. The antigen is undetermined. The data derive from a study of T cells in localized non-small cell lung cancer. Assay: immunoSEQ multiplex PCR; the TCRdb copy retains only in-frame clones and omits some. The sample gives fewer than 95,000 clones, roughly 88% of which show up once; approximately 4% is in the top ten. CDR1 and CDR2 from the germline V gene are MDHEN and SYDVKM. This CDR3 has 13 residues. V dropped 4 bases and J dropped 5 bases, with 9 bases sitting between them. Regarding the study as a whole: Tumor trailed uninvolved adjacent lung in T cell clonality, which peaked there. Sequencing involved a lone tumor region, leaving heterogeneity possible. Appearances in adjacent lung were noted for a median 57 of the top 100 tumor clones. Elevated blood T cell density was associated with longer overall survival.

Sequencing was performed on PBMCs, taken before any cancer treatment. J is TRBJ1-5 and V is TRBV28; D may be TRBD1 (5 bases). This TCR was sampled from a woman aged 35 to 70 with stage II squamous cell lung carcinoma. DNA for the CDR3: TGTGCCAGCAGTTCGGGGCGGCATCAGCCCCAGCATTTT. Translated, it gives CASSSGRHQPQHF.